A selection of T cell receptor beta chains follows, all from one sample in a study of T cell responses to AZD1222 COVID-19 vaccine. This table comes from immunoSEQ multiplex PCR, and its TCRdb copy is limited to in-frame clones, with some not included. The table records some 50,000 clones, 84% of them present only once. The specimen was peripheral blood, collected on day 0 of AZD1222 vaccination. These receptors all come from an adult in good health. Both conserved end residues are part of each CDR3. Each record gives: clone size, V gene, J gene, D gene, CDR3 DNA, CDR3 protein. D genes are given only for firm matches. The listing skips clone size in some rows; elsewhere it reads once, few, many or a size class.

>.|TRBV12-5|TRBJ2-7|TRBD1
TGTGCTAGTGCCGACGACAGGGGGCACGAGCAGTACTTC
CASADDRGHEQYF
>once|TRBV9|TRBJ2-1|.
TGTGCCAGCAGCCGCTATCCCTTTCCGGAGCAGTTCTTC
CASSRYPFPEQFF
>.|TRBV7-2|TRBJ1-1|TRBD1
TGTGCCAGCAGCGCCAGACAGGGGGTGAACACTGAAGCTTTCTTT
CASSARQGVNTEAFF
>few|TRBV6-6|TRBJ1-3|.
TGTGCCAGCAGTTACAACCCGAGCTCTGGAAACACCATATATTTT
CASSYNPSSGNTIYF
>.|TRBV14|TRBJ1-1|TRBD1
TGTGCCAGCAGCCCCCCCCAGGAGGCAGGGGGTGCTGAAGCTTTCTTT
CASSPPQEAGGAEAFF
>.|TRBV4-1|TRBJ1-5|.
TGCGCCAGCAGCCAAGACAGGGGAGGTCAGCCCCAGCATTTT
CASSQDRGGQPQHF
>.|TRBV6-4|TRBJ2-2|.
TGTGCCAGCAGTGCCGTTCTCGAGGCCGGGGAGCTGTTTTTT
CASSAVLEAGELFF
>.|TRBV12-3/TRBV12-4|TRBJ2-5|.
TGTGCCAGCAGTCCCGGGACACAAGAGACCCAGTACTTC
CASSPGTQETQYF
>.|TRBV7-2|TRBJ2-1|.
TGTGCCAGCAGCTTTAACAATGAGCAGTTCTTC
CASSFNNEQFF
>.|TRBV28|TRBJ2-5|.
TGTGCCAGCAGTTTCCCGACAACTCGGGCCCAGTACTTC
CASSFPTTRAQYF
>.|TRBV6-5|TRBJ2-3|.
TGTGCCGGCCGCGGGGGCATCAGCACAGATACGCAGTATTTT
CAGRGGISTDTQYF
>.|TRBV29-1|TRBJ1-1|.
TGCAGCGCAGGTGGGGGATTTGATGAAGCTTTCTTT
CSAGGGFDEAFF
>.|TRBV5-1|TRBJ2-2|TRBD2
TGCGCCAGCAGCTCCTCTAGCGGGAGAGGGTCCGGGGAGCTGTTTTTT
CASSSSSGRGSGELFF
>.|TRBV27|TRBJ1-1|.
TGTGCCAGCAGTTTAGGGGCAGTGAACACTGAAGCTTTCTTT
CASSLGAVNTEAFF
>few|TRBV2|TRBJ2-1|TRBD2
TGTGCACAGCTACCAGCGGGAAGCAGGATAGATGAGCAGTTCTTC
CAQLPAGSRIDEQFF
>.|TRBV5-6|TRBJ1-2|TRBD1
TGTGCCAGCAGCCCCCGGGACAGACCTATGCGTGGCTACACCTTC
CASSPRDRPMRGYTF
>.|TRBV19|TRBJ1-3|.
TGTGCCAGTCTTCCCGACAGCTCTGGAAACACCATATATTTT
CASLPDSSGNTIYF